A single sample gave rise to the 9 T cell receptor beta chains below, sequenced in a study of shared clonotypes between healthy human individuals. Measured with immunoSEQ multiplex PCR; TCRdb has only the in-frame clones, and not every one. The table shows some 1 million clones, with approximately 70% occurring only once. Sequencing was performed on memory CD4+ T cells sorted from blood. Subset in this sample: CD45RA-negative fraction. All receptors derive from a man younger than 30 in good health.

The chain has TRBV5-1 and TRBJ1-6; 9 nucleotides align to TRBD1. Losses at the gene ends were 5 bases for V and 9 bases for J; bases not matched to a gene: 6. The CDR3 is made up of 14 amino acids. The germline V gene has CDR1 SGHRS and CDR2 YFSETQ. CDR3 sequence reads: CASRDGTGISPLHF. The DNA for the CDR3 is TGCGCCAGCAGAGACGGGACAGGGATTTCACCCCTCCACTTT.

The V and J genes are TRBV6-5 and TRBJ2-2; D is ambiguous. Germline-derived CDR1 and CDR2 are MNHEY and SVGAGI. Trimming removed 2 bases at V and 5 bases at J, with 9 bases between. The CDR3 contains 14 residues. CDR3 DNA: TGTGCCAGCAGTTACGGCGCGGAGACCGGGGAGCTGTTTTTT. Its translation is CASSYGAETGELFF.

The rearrangement joins TRBV9 to TRBJ1-6; TRBD1 matches at 7 bases. The CDR3 is 16 residues long. V shed 3 bases, J shed 8 bases, and the junction held 11 bases outside the gene matches. Germline V gives CDR1 SGDLS, CDR2 YYNGEE. The CDR3 region has the DNA TGTGCCAGCAGCGCCCCCGACAGGGCGAAGGATTCACCCCTCCACTTT. The encoded protein is CASSAPDRAKDSPLHF.

The chain recombines TRBV4-1 with TRBJ2-7; 7 bases align to TRBD1. CDR3 size: 15 residues. CDR1 and CDR2 (germline): MGHRA, YSYEKL. V lost 0 bases and J lost 5; bases outside the gene matches: 7. CDR3 loop: CASSQEQTGWHEQYF. DNA of the CDR3: TGCGCCAGCAGCCAAGAACAGACAGGGTGGCACGAGCAGTACTTC.

The V gene is TRBV5-4, the J gene TRBJ2-7; no definite D call. This CDR3 comprises 13 residues. V shed 2 bases and J shed 2 bases, with 8 bases lying between them. Germline V gene sequence: CDR1 SGHNT, CDR2 YYREEE (reference sequence). The CDR3 DNA reads TGTGCCAGCAGCTTAGGCAGGACCTACGAGCAGTACTTC. Translation: CASSLGRTYEQYF.

This chain joins TRBV6-1 and TRBJ1-2; tentative D call: TRBD1 (6 bases). Trimming took off 10 bases at V and 10 bases at J, with 28 bases between the two ends. The germline gives CDR1 MNHNS, CDR2 SASEGT. CDR3 length: 15 residues. The CDR3 region is CATWGEPRDTHHYTF. In DNA form, the CDR3 reads TGTGCCACCTGGGGGGAACCCCGGGACACTCACCACTACACCTTC.

This clone was found a few times. This same CDR3 is encoded by further DNA sequences in the sample. The V and J genes are TRBV5-1 and TRBJ2-1; D not certain. CDR1 SGHRS and CDR2 YFSETQ come from the germline V gene. The CDR3 sequence is 13 residues long. The V and J ends lost 4 bases and 4 bases respectively, with 9 bases between them. The CDR3 DNA follows: TGCGCCAGCAGCCCCGGGCCTTACAATGAGCAGTTCTTC. Encoded protein: CASSPGPYNEQFF.

The chain recombines TRBV6-6 with TRBJ1-6; D is perhaps TRBD1 (6 bases). The length of the CDR3 is 16 residues. CDR1 is MNHNY, CDR2 SVGAGI, per germline (reference sequence). Trimming took 6 bases from V and 0 from J, leaving 12 bases between them. The CDR3 sequence is CASRVQGSSYNSPLHF. The CDR3 nucleotides are TGTGCCAGCAGGGTACAGGGAAGCTCCTATAATTCACCCCTCCACTTT.

This clone was seen only a few times. The chain couples TRBV18 to TRBJ2-7, with unresolved D. The CDR3 length is 14 residues. Germline CDR1 and CDR2: KGHSH and LQKENI. With 3 bases removed from V and 2 bases from J, the gap between germline ends came to 11 bases. CDR3 protein: CASSPSGPTYEQYF. For the CDR3, the DNA is TGTGCCAGCTCACCCTCCGGCCCTACCTACGAGCAGTACTTC.